This T cell receptor (beta chain) was recorded in a study of shared clonotypes between healthy human individuals (dated by TCRdb to the early 2020s). As for the study more broadly: Two women and a few men aged 18 to 49 years were included in the cohort. Each donor's leukapheresis produced roughly between roughly 0.9 and 9 billion PBMCs. For each donor, three plates each were used for CD4 naive and CD4 memory, two plates were used for CD8 naive, and one plate was used for CD8 memory. Blood TCR repertoires of five healthy adults were deeply sequenced to estimate repertoire size and the extent of clonotype sharing between individuals. Different laboratories and diverse techniques were used to prepare libraries and sequence TCR repertoires, to increase sequencing depth and limit assay-specific biases. Here is what the overall study found, with its caveats: Incomplete sequencing was indicated by rarefaction of sorted-subset datasets, despite the large sequencing depth. Because the study included a small number of donors, the genetic and exposure-history diversity represented was limited. Across a few donors, about 4.5% of naive CD4, roughly 3.3% of naive CD8, approximately 2.5% of memory CD4, and over 0.35% of memory CD8 clonotypes were shared. Naive subsets generally had larger estimated clonotype richness than memory subsets did. Pairwise subsampling indicated that sequencing depth was expected to affect the degree of clonotype sharing among donors. Higher generation probabilities were observed for clonotypes shared by all four sorted-subset donors than for non-shared clonotypes. Only blood was sampled, and tissue TCR repertoires likely differ from those in blood.

Its CDR3 holds 15 amino acids, cysteine through phenylalanine. Here the CDR3 DNA is all that survives: 45 bases in frame from base 1. As to this clone: Its antigen is not yet known. No base-level quality is on record; no much larger clone is a single base apart.

Healthy HIV-negative adults with no recently reported acute infections or vaccinations were included as donors. Only Caucasian adults living in Nashville, Tennessee, USA were represented among the donors. CD4+ T cells were enriched through magnetic negative selection, after which naive cells were positively selected on CD45RA and the remaining negative fraction served as the memory subset. Blood was collected by leukapheresis, and PBMCs were isolated by Ficoll-Histopaque density gradient centrifugation and then cryopreserved in liquid nitrogen vapor phase. Purity and quantity of every magnetically sorted T cell population were checked by analytical flow cytometry. Genomic DNA was isolated from each sorted fraction and quantified by UV absorbance on a Nanodrop 2000c. Using the deep immunoSEQ assay, TCR CDR3 regions were amplified from genomic DNA by multiplex PCR. Genomic DNA extracted from each cell subset was distributed evenly over all wells of several immunoSEQ 96-well plates, and each plate served as one replicate. Each replicate PCR for sorted subsets received about 200 ng genomic DNA, equal to roughly 33,000 T cell genomes. Purified libraries were quantified with a Qubit 3.0 fluorometer, sized on a Bioanalyzer 2100, and re-quantified with the KAPA Library Quantification kit. Every immunoSEQ 96-well plate was sequenced on a separate single-read 150-cycle Illumina NextSeq 550 flow cell. Turning to the authors' computational methods: Because the immunoSEQ output included only junctional sequences and no quality scores, the filtering could not be the same as the filtering used for full-length reads. Sequences were annotated with PyIR, a Python wrapper for IgBLAST v1.9, using IMGT germline references to assign V/J genes and CDR3. Any read was removed if the V/J assignment was weak (E-value above 1e-6), the CDR3 was missing, or the read contained stop codons, out-of-frame junctions, or ambiguous translated residues. V3J clonotypes were defined by identical inferred V gene, J gene, and CDR3 amino acid sequence. The percentage overlap between two repertoires was calculated by dividing the number of shared unique clonotypes by the size of the smaller repertoire. Richness of each repertoire was evaluated using RTK rarefaction, the Chao1 estimator, and Recon v2.1 estimates of unobserved clonotypes. For all TCRbeta clonotypes obtained by the gDNA method from a handful of donors, generation probabilities were computed with OLGA. TCRdb took this table from immuneACCESS and kept in-frame rearrangements with V and J called. Such tables lack part of the clones; where checked against another copy, unresolved V genes explain under half of the gap, and the rest is unexplained. That table supplies the V and J calls and clone size; D and trimming were determined from the DNA. The sample records approximately 2.5 million clones, more than 80% of which are singletons. The ten largest clones represent over 0.12% of the sample.

The rearrangement joined TRBV12-1 to TRBJ2-7; TRBD2, the D gene given by the table, was not confirmed from the DNA. TRBV12-1 is assigned pseudogene status. Sequencing was performed on naive CD4+ T cells sorted from blood. The sample's cell subset or site, from its label and the paper: CD45RA+ positively selected. The source is a young man in good health. Here is the DNA: TGTGCCCTAGCCCCGTCGAACAGCCCGGAATACGAGCAGTACTTC. This codes for CALAPSNSPEYEQYF.